The 21 T cell receptor beta chains in this list originate from one sample, sequenced in a study of blood T cells in healthy people across ages. For the second PCR, which ran for about 7 to 11 cycles, a sample-barcoded 5' primer and a J-beta primer mix were used. TCRdb processed the 5' RACE reads anew with MiXCR; each CDR3 protein has one entry. The table lists 1.5 million to 2 million distinct CDR3 sequences, roughly 27% of them singletons. The sample comprised blood. All receptors come from a woman younger than 45 in good health.

On this clonotype itself: Possible read error: a much larger clone is one base away. This chain uses TRBV7-6 with TRBJ2-1; D gene unclear. Gene TRBJ2-7 matches the end of the DNA better, so the J call may be wrong. Germline V gene lookup returns CDR1 SGHVS and CDR2 FNYEAQ. The CDR3 covers 13 residues. DNA of the CDR3: TGTGCCAGCAGCTCCTTTAGTGGCAATGAGCAGTACTTC. Protein: CASSSFSGNEQYF.

This chain uses TRBV5-1 with TRBJ2-3, with D hard to call. Germline V CDR1 and CDR2: SGHRS, YFSETQ. The CDR3 runs 16 residues. V was trimmed by 4 bases and J by 2 bases, leaving 17 bases between them. CDR3 residues: CASSLGRKSDTDTQYF. CDR3 coding DNA: TGCGCCAGCAGCCTAGGACGCAAATCAGACACAGATACGCAGTATTTT.

This clonotype was picked up a small number of times. The chain carries TRBV30 and TRBJ2-7; perhaps TRBD2 as D (5 bases). Trimming cost V 1 base and J 1 base, with 11 bases left between them. Germline V CDR1 and CDR2: GTSNPN, SVGIG (reference sequence). This CDR3 comprises 14 residues. In DNA form, the CDR3 reads TGTGCCTGGAGTGCGAGCGGAGGATCCTACGAGCAGTACTTC. This translates into CAWSASGGSYEQYF.

This clonotype was counted between two and nine times. The chain has TRBV20-1 and TRBJ1-2, with 7 bases lining up with TRBD1. Germline V gene sequence: CDR1 DFQATT, CDR2 SNEGSKA (reference sequence). This CDR3 is 13 amino acids long. V shed 3 bases and J 8 bases; nucleotides not matched to a gene: 9. The DNA of the CDR3 is TGCAGTGCTAGTGTCAGGGGGGTGAGCGGCTACACCTTC. Protein product: CSASVRGVSGYTF.

The table lists this clonotype with a few counts. The V and J genes are TRBV15 and TRBJ1-2; a possible D gene is TRBD1 (5 bases). Germline V gene lookup returns CDR1 LNHNV and CDR2 YYDKDF (reference sequence). V was trimmed by 3 bases and J by 4 bases, leaving 6 bases between them. This CDR3 is built from 12 residues. Written as DNA, the CDR3 is TGTGCCACCAGCAGCGACAGCTATGGCTACACCTTC. Its translation: CATSSDSYGYTF.

This clonotype has more than one count but fewer than ten. The chain recombines TRBV29-1 with TRBJ2-5; D perhaps matches TRBD2 (5 bases). V lost 7 bases and J lost 5, with 11 bases in between. This CDR3 region has 11 residues. Germline V gene sequence: CDR1 SQVTM, CDR2 ANQGSEA. The CDR3 sequence is CSGRRRETQYF. CDR3 bases: TGCAGCGGTCGACGGAGGGAGACCCAGTACTTC. The full variable domain, in which reference TRBV29-1 and TRBJ2-5 provide the parts outside the CDR3, is SAVISQKPSRDICQRGTSLTIQCQVDSQVTMMFWYRQQPGQSLTLIATANQGSEATYESGFVIDKFPISRPNLTFSTLTVSNMSPEDSSIYLCSGRRRETQYFGPGTRLLVL.

Concerning this clonotype: The junction differs from germline at one of its ends, possibly a read error. The chain joins TRBV4-3 to TRBJ2-5; D is perhaps TRBD2 (5 bases). Germline V lookup: CDR1 LGHNA, CDR2 YSLEER. The CDR3 contains 15 residues. The CDR3 nucleotides are TGCACCAGCAGCCAAGATCCCGGGGTCGAAGAGACCCAGTACTTC. Translated, it gives CTSSQDPGVEETQYF.

On this clonotype itself: A read error is possible here, since a much larger clone lies one base away. The V call is TRBV29-1, the J call TRBJ2-1; D possibly uses TRBD1 or TRBD2 (5 bases each). Trimming cost V 0 bases and J 12 bases, with 15 bases left between them. The CDR3 runs 13 residues. Germline values: CDR1 SQVTM, CDR2 ANQGSEA. The CDR3 sequence is CSVEDHEGHGQFF. CDR3 bases: TGCAGCGTTGAAGATCATGAGGGGCATGGGCAGTTCTTC.

The rearrangement joins TRBV29-1 to TRBJ1-2; D not resolved. Germline CDR1 and CDR2: SQVTM and ANQGSEA. The length of the CDR3 is 13 residues. Trimming shortened V by 2 bases and J by 0 bases, and 7 bases separated the two germline ends. CDR3 in amino acids: CSVETVANYGYTF. Here the CDR3 DNA reads TGCAGCGTTGAAACGGTAGCTAACTATGGCTACACCTTC.

The chain links TRBV27 to TRBJ2-1; maybe TRBD1 (6 bases). CDR1 and CDR2 (germline): MNHEY, SMNVEV (reference sequence). Trimming pared 3 bases from V and 6 bases from J, leaving 18 bases between. This CDR3 is built from 16 residues. The CDR3, as DNA: TGTGCCAGCAGTTTCTACAGGGCTCCCTCCGGCAATGAGCAGTTCTTC. Its protein product is CASSFYRAPSGNEQFF.

This clonotype has at least ten counts. The CDR3 DNA reads TGTGCCAGCAGCGGCGACAGTTATGGCTACACCTTC. Protein product: CASSGDSYGYTF. The chain recombines TRBV7-3 with TRBJ1-2; D might be TRBD1 (5 bases). Germline CDR1 SGHTA, CDR2 FQGTGA. The CDR3 loop spans 12 amino acids. The germline V and J ends were trimmed by 5 bases and 5 bases, with 9 bases remaining between them.

This clonotype was seen at least ten times. CDR3 nucleotides: TGCAGTGCTAGAGAGGTTCCCAATCAGCCCCAGCATTTT. It specifies CSAREVPNQPQHF. V usage is TRBV20-1 and J usage is TRBJ1-5, with D unresolved. V was pared by 0 bases and J by 3 bases, with 6 bases between. In germline, CDR1 is DFQATT, CDR2 SNEGSKA (reference sequence). This CDR3 contains 13 residues.

Notes on this clonotype: At one of its ends the junction is not consistent with the germline gene, which may arise from a read error. The gene calls are TRBV28 and TRBJ2-7; no firm D call. The CDR3 spans 14 residues. Germline V gene sequence: CDR1 MDHEN, CDR2 SYDVKM. For the CDR3, the DNA is TGTGCCAGCAGTTCAATACAGTATACCTACGAGCGGTACTTC. It encodes CASSSIQYTYERYF.

This sequence joins TRBV5-6 and TRBJ1-2; possibly TRBD1 for D (6 bases). Germline V CDR1 and CDR2: SGHDT, YYEEEE. V was trimmed by 6 bases and J by 3 bases, leaving 15 bases between them. The CDR3 is 14 residues long. The CDR3 bases are TGTGCCAGCACCTCTTGGGGGCCCTACTATGGCTACACCTTC. Protein sequence: CASTSWGPYYGYTF. Full variable domain (missing parts from reference TRBV5-6 and TRBJ1-2): DAGVTQSPTHLIKTRGQQVTLRCSPKSGHDTVSWYQQALGQGPQFIFQYYEEEERQRGNFPDRFSGHQFPNYSSELNVNALLLGDSALYLCASTSWGPYYGYTFGSGTRLTVV.

V is TRBV30 and J is TRBJ2-5; TRBD1 is a possible D gene (5 bases). Germline assignment: CDR1 GTSNPN and CDR2 SVGIG (reference sequence). This CDR3 contains 13 residues. V lost 2 bases and J 2 bases, leaving 9 bases between the germline ends. CDR3 loop: CAWSPQVQETQYF. In nucleotides, the CDR3 is TGTGCCTGGAGTCCACAGGTTCAAGAGACCCAGTACTTC. The full variable domain, rest sourced from reference TRBV30 and TRBJ2-5, is SQTIHQWPATLVQPVGSPLSLECTVEGTSNPNLYWYRQAAGRGLQLLFYSVGIGQISSEVPQNLSASRPQDRQFILSSKKLLLSDSGFYLCAWSPQVQETQYFGPGTRLLVL.

J is TRBJ2-1 and V is TRBV20-1; D is possibly TRBD1 or TRBD2 (5 bases each). The CDR3 extends over 14 amino acids. Germline lookup yields CDR1 DFQATT and CDR2 SNEGSKA (reference sequence). Trimming cost V 7 bases and J 0 bases, with 13 bases left between them. CDR3 sequence (DNA): TGCAGTGGGGGACCCCTGAGCTCCTACAATGAGCAGTTCTTC. Protein product: CSGGPLSSYNEQFF.

This clonotype was seen a few times. This chain links TRBV9 with TRBJ2-3; maybe TRBD1 (6 bases). The CDR3 has 16 amino acids. The ends were cut back, 3 bases at V and 1 base at J, with 15 bases in the middle. Per the germline V gene, CDR1 is SGDLS and CDR2 is YYNGEE. The CDR3: CASSAPPGTRTDTQYF. As DNA, the CDR3 is TGTGCCAGCAGCGCCCCCCCCGGGACACGCACAGATACGCAGTATTTT.

This clonotype was detected ten times or more. V usage is TRBV5-1 and J usage is TRBJ2-1; tentative D call: TRBD2 (6 bases). CDR1 and CDR2 from the germline V gene are SGHRS and YFSETQ. The V and J ends lost 2 bases and 9 bases respectively, with 21 bases between them. CDR3 size: 16 residues. The CDR3 DNA is TGCGCCAGCAGCTTAACCCTCGCGGGGTCGGTGATTGAGCAGTTCTTC. It yields the protein CASSLTLAGSVIEQFF.

The chain recombines TRBV5-1 with TRBJ2-5; D may be TRBD1 or TRBD2 (6 bases each). V was clipped by 0 bases and J by 7 bases, with 16 bases between them. This CDR3 is built from 15 residues. CDR1 and CDR2 (germline): SGHRS, YFSETQ. Written as DNA, the CDR3 is TGCGCCAGCAGCTTGGACGGGGGCTCCGCAGGGACCCAGTACTTC. Translation: CASSLDGGSAGTQYF.

The table lists this clonotype with many counts. In DNA form, the CDR3 reads TGTGCCAGCAGTTTAGGGACTAGCGTAGTCGACGAGCAGTACTTC. It codes for CASSLGTSVVDEQYF. V gene TRBV12-3 or TRBV12-4 combines with J gene TRBJ2-7, with TRBD2 matching over 9 bases. The V segment lost 1 base and the J segment 5 bases; nucleotides outside the gene matches: 6. The CDR3 spans 15 residues.

This clonotype occurred many times. A much larger clone differs from this one at a single base, so this may be a read error. This rearrangement joins TRBV15 to TRBJ2-1; the D gene is possibly TRBD1 (5 bases). Gene TRBJ2-7 matches the end of the DNA better, so the J call may be wrong. This CDR3 is 15 amino acids long. Germline CDR1 reads LNHNV; CDR2 reads YYDKDF (reference sequence). CDR3 in amino acids: CATSAWGRGYNEQYF. CDR3 bases: TGTGCCACCAGCGCGTGGGGAAGGGGTTACAATGAGCAGTACTTC.